This is a list of T cell receptor beta chains from one sample in a study of Ad26.COV2.S vaccination and SARS-CoV-2 variants. Profiled with immunoSEQ multiplex PCR; TCRdb holds only in-frame clones, not every one. The sample records about 480,000 clones, around 88% being singletons. The sample in question was peripheral blood, obtained in a trial of Ad26.COV2.S vaccine versus placebo. Every receptor here comes from a person aged 18 to 59 who received the Ad26.COV2.S COVID-19 vaccine or a placebo. CDR3s include the opening cysteine and the closing phenylalanine or tryptophan. D genes are given only for firm matches. Clone size is not always given. Where it is, it says once, few, many or a class for expanded clones.

D: TRBD1
size: NA
length: 15
V: TRBV7-8
J: TRBJ1-4
DNA: TGTGCCAGCAGCTCGCGGACAGGGAGTCCGGAAAAACTGTTTTTT
CDR3: CASSSRTGSPEKLFF

D: NA
size: once
length: 16
V: TRBV19
J: TRBJ1-4
DNA: TGTGCCAGTAGTCCGCTACACCTCGCAACTAATGAAAAACTGTTTTTT
CDR3: CASSPLHLATNEKLFF

D: NA
size: NA
length: 15
V: TRBV7-2
J: TRBJ2-2
DNA: TGTGCCAGCAAGGGGCAGGGGTTAATCACCGGGGAGCTGTTTTTT
CDR3: CASKGQGLITGELFF

D: NA
size: once
length: 13
V: TRBV28
J: TRBJ2-7
DNA: TGTGCCAGCAGTTCGGAGACCACCGACGAGCAGTACTTC
CDR3: CASSSETTDEQYF

D: NA
size: few
length: 14
V: TRBV28
J: TRBJ1-1
DNA: TGTGCCAGCAGCCGAACACCAGGGGATACTGAAGCTTTCTTT
CDR3: CASSRTPGDTEAFF

D: TRBD1
size: NA
length: 15
V: TRBV5-1
J: TRBJ1-2
DNA: TGCGCCAGCAGCCCTCAAGGACAGGGGGCAATCGGCTACACCTTC
CDR3: CASSPQGQGAIGYTF

D: TRBD1
size: NA
length: 14
V: TRBV3-1/TRBV3-2
J: TRBJ2-7
DNA: TGTGCCAGCAGCCGAGACAGGGAAAGTTACGAGCAGTACTTC
CDR3: CASSRDRESYEQYF

D: NA
size: few
length: 15
V: TRBV28
J: TRBJ1-6
DNA: TGTGCCAGCATTACCCCGGGACTTCTCAATTCACCCCTCCACTTT
CDR3: CASITPGLLNSPLHF

D: NA
size: NA
length: 15
V: TRBV11-2
J: TRBJ2-5
DNA: TGTGCCAGCAGCTTAGTTGGGGCTATCCAAGAGACCCAGTACTTC
CDR3: CASSLVGAIQETQYF

D: NA
size: NA
length: 12
V: TRBV30
J: TRBJ1-4
DNA: TGTGCTGGAACCGGGGTTAATGAAAAACTGTTTTTT
CDR3: CAGTGVNEKLFF

D: TRBD2
size: NA
length: 14
V: TRBV5-1
J: TRBJ2-7
DNA: TGCGCCAGCAGTCAAACTAGCGGGAGTTACGAGCAGTACTTC
CDR3: CASSQTSGSYEQYF

D: TRBD1
size: NA
length: 16
V: TRBV9
J: TRBJ2-2
DNA: TGTGCCAGCAGCGCCCACAGGGGGGCGAACACCGGGGAGCTGTTTTTT
CDR3: CASSAHRGANTGELFF

D: NA
size: NA
length: 15
V: TRBV14
J: TRBJ1-1
DNA: TGTGCCAGCAGACACCAGGCCATAAGAGGCTGGGAAGCTTTCTTT
CDR3: CASRHQAIRGWEAFF

D: NA
size: NA
length: 16
V: TRBV6-6
J: TRBJ1-3
DNA: TGTGCCAGCAGTTATATCAGGGGACGCTCTGGAAACACCATATATTTT
CDR3: CASSYIRGRSGNTIYF

D: NA
size: NA
length: 14
V: TRBV2
J: TRBJ1-2
DNA: TGTGCCAGCAAGCGGGATACCAGGCTGGGTGGCTACACCTTC
CDR3: CASKRDTRLGGYTF

D: NA
size: NA
length: 13
V: TRBV30
J: TRBJ2-5
DNA: TGTGCCTGGAGTTTGGGGCCCCAAGAGACCCAGTACTTC
CDR3: CAWSLGPQETQYF

D: TRBD2
size: NA
length: 17
V: TRBV25-1
J: TRBJ2-1
DNA: TGTGCCAGCAGTGATCAGAGGTGGGGACTAGCCCACAATGAGCAGTTCTTC
CDR3: CASSDQRWGLAHNEQFF

D: NA
size: NA
length: 15
V: TRBV3-1/TRBV3-2
J: TRBJ2-7
DNA: TGTGCCAGCAGCCAAGTCGCGGGACCCCTGGTCGAGCAGTACTTC
CDR3: CASSQVAGPLVEQYF

D: NA
size: NA
length: 14
V: TRBV6-6
J: TRBJ1-5
DNA: TGTGCCAGCAGCCTAGGGGGGAACAATCAGCCCCAGCATTTT
CDR3: CASSLGGNNQPQHF

D: TRBD1
size: NA
length: 15
V: TRBV6-2/TRBV6-3
J: TRBJ1-2
DNA: TGTGCCAGCAGTACGCTACAGGGGGCGGCCTATGGCTACACCTTC
CDR3: CASSTLQGAAYGYTF

D: TRBD1
size: NA
length: 15
V: TRBV28
J: TRBJ2-1
DNA: TGTGCCAGCAGTGCGGACAGGGAAGTCGCCAATGAGCAGTTCTTC
CDR3: CASSADREVANEQFF

D: TRBD1
size: NA
length: 14
V: TRBV5-6
J: TRBJ2-3
DNA: TGTGCCAGCAGCACGAAGGACAGGGGCAACACGCAGTATTTT
CDR3: CASSTKDRGNTQYF

D: NA
size: NA
length: 14
V: TRBV24-1
J: TRBJ1-6
DNA: TGTGCCACCAGTGGAGCCGGTCCGAATTCACCCCTCCACTTT
CDR3: CATSGAGPNSPLHF

D: NA
size: NA
length: 13
V: TRBV7-8
J: TRBJ1-5
DNA: TGTGCCAGCAGCTTAGGGGAGTTCCAGCCCCAGCATTTT
CDR3: CASSLGEFQPQHF

D: NA
size: NA
length: 14
V: TRBV29-1
J: TRBJ1-2
DNA: TGCAGCGTGCTCCGGGACACCCTCGGGGAGGGCTACACCTTC
CDR3: CSVLRDTLGEGYTF

D: TRBD2
size: NA
length: 13
V: TRBV27
J: TRBJ2-1
DNA: TGTGCCAGCAGTGTGAGCGGGAGGGCAGAGCAGTTCTTC
CDR3: CASSVSGRAEQFF

D: NA
size: NA
length: 12
V: TRBV2
J: TRBJ2-4
DNA: TGTGCCAGCAGTGAAGCCGGGGTAGTACGGTACTTC
CDR3: CASSEAGVVRYF

D: NA
size: once
length: 13
V: TRBV12-3/TRBV12-4
J: TRBJ2-1
DNA: TGTGCCAGCAGTGGGAGAGCCGTCGATGAGCAGTTCTTC
CDR3: CASSGRAVDEQFF

D: NA
size: once
length: 16
V: TRBV18
J: TRBJ2-7
DNA: TGTGCCAGCTCACCCTTACCTCGGGGCGGGATCCTTGAGCAGTACTTC
CDR3: CASSPLPRGGILEQYF

D: TRBD1
size: few
length: 15
V: TRBV19
J: TRBJ2-7
DNA: TGTGCCAGTAGTACCACCACAGGGGCAGACTACGAGCAGTACTTC
CDR3: CASSTTTGADYEQYF

D: NA
size: NA
length: 15
V: TRBV10-3
J: TRBJ2-5
DNA: TGTGCCATCCGATCTGGGGTGGAAGCCTGGGGGGTCCAGTACTTC
CDR3: CAIRSGVEAWGVQYF

D: TRBD1
size: few
length: 15
V: TRBV9
J: TRBJ1-6
DNA: TGTGCCAGCAGCGCCTCCGGGACAGGGGTTTCACCCCTCCACTTT
CDR3: CASSASGTGVSPLHF

D: NA
size: NA
length: 15
V: TRBV7-2
J: TRBJ2-7
DNA: TGTGCCAGCAGCTTAGGGTTTGGCGGAATATACGAGCAGTACTTC
CDR3: CASSLGFGGIYEQYF

D: NA
size: NA
length: 15
V: TRBV10-3
J: TRBJ2-6
DNA: TGTGCCATCAGTGGCGCACGGACTGGGGCCAACGTCCTGACTTTC
CDR3: CAISGARTGANVLTF

D: TRBD1
size: NA
length: 15
V: TRBV4-3
J: TRBJ2-7
DNA: TGCGCCAGCAGCCAAGATAGACAGGGGGCCTACGAGCAGTACTTC
CDR3: CASSQDRQGAYEQYF

D: TRBD1
size: once
length: 15
V: TRBV19
J: TRBJ1-3
DNA: TGTGCCAGTGGACAGGGTCAAAGCTCTGGAAACACCATATATTTT
CDR3: CASGQGQSSGNTIYF

D: NA
size: NA
length: 15
V: TRBV5-1
J: TRBJ2-7
DNA: TGCGCCAGCAGCTGGGCCGGGGCCCCTGGCAACGAGCAGTACTTC
CDR3: CASSWAGAPGNEQYF

D: NA
size: NA
length: 15
V: TRBV11-2
J: TRBJ2-1
DNA: TGTGCCAGCAGCTTAAGGGGAGGTTGGGGTAATGAGCAGTTCTTC
CDR3: CASSLRGGWGNEQFF

D: TRBD1
size: many
length: 17
V: TRBV7-9
J: TRBJ1-2
DNA: TGTGCCAGCAGCCAAAGCGGGGACAGGGAGGTTAGTACCCGCTACACCTTC
CDR3: CASSQSGDREVSTRYTF

D: NA
size: NA
length: 13
V: TRBV9
J: TRBJ1-2
DNA: TGTGCCAGCATGAACGGCCTAAACTATGGCTACACCTTC
CDR3: CASMNGLNYGYTF

D: TRBD2
size: NA
length: 18
V: TRBV19
J: TRBJ2-2
DNA: TGTGCCAGTAGTCCGGGGAGGGGACTAGCGGCGAACACCGGGGAGCTGTTTTTT
CDR3: CASSPGRGLAANTGELFF